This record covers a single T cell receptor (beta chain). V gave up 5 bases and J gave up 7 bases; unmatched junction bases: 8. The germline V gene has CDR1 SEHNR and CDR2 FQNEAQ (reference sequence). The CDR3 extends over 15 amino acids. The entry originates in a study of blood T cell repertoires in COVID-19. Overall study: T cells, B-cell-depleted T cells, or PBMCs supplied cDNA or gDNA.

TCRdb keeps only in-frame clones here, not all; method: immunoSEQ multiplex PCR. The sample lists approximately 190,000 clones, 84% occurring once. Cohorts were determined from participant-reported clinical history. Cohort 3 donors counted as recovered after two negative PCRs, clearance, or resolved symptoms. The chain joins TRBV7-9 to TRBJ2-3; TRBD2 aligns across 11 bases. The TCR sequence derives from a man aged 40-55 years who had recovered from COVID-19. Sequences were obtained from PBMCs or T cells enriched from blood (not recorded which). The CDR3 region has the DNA TGTGCCAGCAGCCAGGGACTAGCGGATCCGTATACGCAGTATTTT. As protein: CASSQGLADPYTQYF.